This T cell receptor beta chain derives from a study of cytomegalovirus exposure and HLA in healthy donors (dated 2017 in TCRdb). Some background on the complete study: A later analysis indicated that the roughly 120 validation repertoires were generated on the platform also employed for the 670 or so repertoires of the first cohort. The study was designed to test whether signatures of past pathogen exposure could be identified by cataloging public T cell receptors. In addition to the first cohort of 666 subjects, a separate validation cohort of 120 different subjects was used. The study combined high-throughput TCR immunosequencing, statistical association of individual TCRs with disease status, and machine learning to predict cytomegalovirus infection status. The research as a whole found: In the study, some 160 TCR beta chains were listed as associated with cytomegalovirus. According to the authors, the approach could potentially be generalized to other disease states and immunological phenotypes. Subsequent analysis determined that TCRs grouped into clusters in the first cohort also showed a tendency toward co-occurrence across the 120 validation repertoires, and 94% of cluster scores exceeded 0. A later analysis had no HLA typing for the validation cohort, so co-occurrence there was scored across all 120 repertoires. In vitro tests confirmed that a few of the cytomegalovirus-associated TCR beta chains recognize cytomegalovirus antigens. Most TCR sequences were seen in very few donors, while some public TCRs were found in many individuals. The classifier was reported to diagnose cytomegalovirus status with high specificity and sensitivity in both the original and validation cohorts.

Separate from the approximately 700-subject first cohort, the validation cohort of around 130 subjects was the group to which the donors belonged. About this clone itself: The clone's antigen remains unknown. No much larger clone exists at a distance of one base, and base qualities are not known.

From its cysteine to its phenylalanine, the CDR3 spans 12 amino acids. Solely the CDR3 DNA is kept, with 36 bases framed from the first base. Reading the germline V gene gives CDR1 SQVTM and CDR2 ANQGSEA. V is trimmed back by 3 bases and J by 7 bases, and the junction contains 4 bases that no gene match accounts for. Libraries were built with the immunoSEQ multiplex PCR assay. The authors processed their data as follows. A statistical classification framework was built to diagnose cytomegalovirus status from the catalog of TCR beta chain sequences. Here the immuneACCESS table is served through TCRdb, limited to in-frame sequences with V and J called. Missing clones are a known gap in these copies; in checked studies unresolved V genes cover under half, and the rest lacks a known reason. V, J and clone size are those of that table, while D and trimming were read from the DNA. Counted in this sample were 200,000 to 250,000 clones; 70% to 90% of them appeared once. The top ten hold about 6% of the sample.

Recombination joined TRBV29-1 with TRBJ1-2, with 8 middle bases fitting TRBD1. This receptor was identified in a woman between 18 and 29 years old in good health and CMV-seronegative. The sequenced sample was PBMCs. For the CDR3, the sequence is CSVDLQGGGYTF. The sequenced DNA is TGCAGCGTTGACCTACAGGGGGGTGGCTACACCTTC.